The sequence of this TCR beta chain was determined in a study of T cell changes during pregnancy in multiple sclerosis. Sequencing was performed with immunoSEQ multiplex PCR; in TCRdb, only in-frame clones are kept and a portion is missing. This sample carries tens of thousands of clones, about 92% of them seen once, and the ten largest clones take 4.8%. CDR1 and CDR2 (germline): SGDLS, YYNGEE. The CDR3 sequence is 14 residues long. The V and J ends lost 1 base and 6 bases respectively, with 10 bases between them. The source of this sequence is a female donor in good health, enrolled as a control in a pregnancy study. The chain has TRBV9 and TRBJ2-2; a possible D gene is TRBD2 (5 bases). Source: peripheral blood, taken in the first trimester of pregnancy. CDR3 sequence (DNA): TGTGCCAGCAGCGTACCGGGGAAAGCCGGGGAGCTGTTTTTT. This sequence encodes CASSVPGKAGELFF.